Below are 10 T cell receptor beta chains sequenced from a single sample in a study of human T cells and chemical hapten exposure. Time point specified: patch test 1, 2 weeks after DPC sensitization. Treatment in this sample: therapeutic diphenylcyclopropenone sensitization with weekly scalp DPC. TCRdb reprocessed the RACE reads via MiXCR and lists one record per CDR3 protein. The data show just under 350,000 distinct CDR3 sequences, around 6.9% seen once. The sequences come from whole blood, collected in connection with sensitization to the hapten diphenylcyclopropenone (DPC). Every receptor here comes from a woman younger than 30 with alopecia areata. Some clones in this sample may be carry-over from other donors' samples.

The chain carries TRBV12-3 or TRBV12-4 and TRBJ2-7, with 8 bases identical to TRBD2. The CDR3 spans 15 residues. The trim removed 3 bases at V and 1 base at J, leaving 5 bases unmatched. Here the CDR3 DNA reads TGTGCCAGCAGTTTTGGCGGGGGGCCATCCTACGAGCAGTACTTC. This gives the protein CASSFGGGPSYEQYF.

The table lists this clonotype with a few counts. The rearrangement links TRBV4-3 to TRBJ2-7; D not resolved. CDR3 length: 16 residues. Germline CDR1 is LGHNA and CDR2 is YSLEER. The germline V and J ends were trimmed by 0 bases and 2 bases, with 14 bases remaining between them. CDR3 sequence (DNA): TGCGCCAGCAGCCAAGATCGAGCAGGTAGAGCCTACGAGCAGTACTTC. Translating gives CASSQDRAGRAYEQYF.

V and J are TRBV4-3 and TRBJ1-6, with D tentatively TRBD1 (5 bases). V was cut by 0 bases and J by 3 bases, with 12 bases left in between. This CDR3 region has 17 residues. The germline V gene has CDR1 LGHNA and CDR2 YSLEER. The CDR3: CASSQDTRDNYNSPLHF. CDR3 nucleotides: TGCGCCAGCAGCCAAGATACCAGGGATAACTATAATTCACCCCTCCACTTT.

The rearrangement uses TRBV7-2 and TRBJ2-3; D is unresolved. This CDR3 region has 13 residues. The V and J ends lost 5 bases and 4 bases respectively, with 10 bases between them. CDR1 is SGHTA, CDR2 FQGNSA, per germline. The CDR3: CASSRPGADTQYF. The CDR3 coding sequence is TGTGCCAGCAGCCGGCCTGGGGCAGATACGCAGTATTTT. The complete variable domain, with remaining parts taken from reference TRBV7-2 and TRBJ2-3, reads GAGVSQSPSNKVTEKGKDVELRCDPISGHTALYWYRQSLGQGLEFLIYFQGNSAPDKSGLPSDRFSAERTGGSVSTLTIQRTQQEDSAVYLCASSRPGADTQYFGPGTRLTVL.

A word on this clonotype: At one end, the junction sequence differs from germline, possibly due to a read error. The rearrangement links TRBV7-7 to TRBJ2-1; 9 positions match TRBD1. This CDR3 comprises 15 residues. Per the germline V gene, CDR1 is SSHAT and CDR2 is FNYEAQ (reference sequence). CDR3 residues: CASSLQQGAHNEQFF. CDR3 nucleotide sequence: TGTGCTAGCAGCTTACAACAGGGGGCCCACAATGAGCAGTTCTTC.

This clonotype was recorded a few times. The chain joins TRBV5-1 to TRBJ2-2; D not certain. Trimming pared 1 base from V and 7 bases from J, leaving 8 bases between. CDR3 length equals 13 residues. The V gene's germline CDR1 is SGHRS and CDR2 YFSETQ. CDR3 residues: CASSLNIHGELFF. For the CDR3, the DNA is TGCGCCAGCAGCTTGAACATCCACGGGGAGCTGTTTTTT.

Only a few counts were recorded for this clonotype. The chain employs TRBV12-3 or TRBV12-4 and TRBJ1-2; no firm D call. Trimming cost V 10 bases and J 6 bases, with 15 bases left between them. The CDR3 runs 12 residues. In nucleotides, the CDR3 is TGTGCCATCGGTGGGCCCAAGGATGGCTACACCTTC. Amino acid sequence: CAIGGPKDGYTF.

The V gene is TRBV5-4, the J gene TRBJ1-1; D not resolved. In germline, CDR1 is SGHNT, CDR2 YYREEE (reference sequence). This CDR3 contains 13 residues. V gave up 0 bases and J gave up 7 bases, with 10 bases separating them. The CDR3 DNA is TGTGCCAGCAGCTTGGACAGAAACCTTGAAGCTTTCTTT. Translating gives CASSLDRNLEAFF.

This clonotype was detected once. A much larger clone is a single base away; this may be a read error. V is TRBV6-2 or TRBV6-3 and J is TRBJ2-7, with D unresolved. With 5 bases removed from V and 0 bases from J, the gap between germline ends came to 11 bases. The CDR3 covers 14 residues. Germline V gene data show CDR1 as MNHEY and CDR2 as SVGEGT. The CDR3 sequence is CASSHRSSSYEQYF. In DNA form, the CDR3 reads TGTGCCAGCAGTCATAGGAGTAGCTCCTACGAGCAGTACTTC.

This clonotype was seen many times. The chain combines TRBV20-1 with TRBJ2-7; no clear D. The CDR3 spans 13 residues. CDR1 and CDR2 from the germline V gene are DFQATT and SNEGSKA (reference sequence). V was clipped by 8 bases and J by 3 bases, with 17 bases between them. CDR3 DNA sequence: TGCAGTTTCCTGGTGCCCGACATCTACGAGCAGTACTTC. Translation gives CSFLVPDIYEQYF.